The 32 T cell receptor beta chains below were found in one sample sequenced in a study of blood T cells in healthy people across ages (dated by TCRdb to the mid-2010s). To prepare the library, 5' RACE was applied. Reads for this sample came from an Illumina HiSeq 2500. The second PCR ran for roughly 7 to 11 cycles and used a J-beta primer mix along with a sample-barcoded 5' primer. TCRdb reworked the public reads: Q25 trimming with fastp, MiXCR clone assembly, productive beta chains retained. Rows matching on CDR3 protein sequence are summarized as one entry with the most common DNA and genes. The sample table shows 700,000 to 1,000,000 distinct CDR3 sequences, and around two fifths are seen once. 15% to 25% of the sample comes from the top ten. The sample comprised blood. The receptors originated from a man in his sixties in good health.

This clonotype was seen a few times. This sequence joins TRBV20-1 and TRBJ2-1; 12 nucleotides align to TRBD2. Germline-derived CDR1 and CDR2 are DFQATT and SNEGSKA (reference sequence). There are 14 residues in the CDR3. V shed 4 bases and J 5 bases; nucleotides not matched to a gene: 3. CDR3 bases: TGCAGTGCTACGGGACTAGCGGGCCACAATGAGCAGTTCTTC. Protein: CSATGLAGHNEQFF.

This chain connects TRBV12-3 or TRBV12-4 to TRBJ2-5; D could derive from TRBD1 or TRBD2 (5 bases each). V dropped 3 bases and J dropped 4 bases, with 18 bases sitting between them. This CDR3 is built from 16 residues. CDR3: CASSLGPRRAIETQYF. As DNA, the CDR3 is TGTGCCAGCAGTTTGGGACCACGCCGGGCCATAGAGACCCAGTACTTC.

A few counts support this clonotype. The rearrangement joins TRBV12-3 or TRBV12-4 to TRBJ2-7; 7 bases align to TRBD2. The CDR3 contains 14 residues. V shed 7 bases and J 4 bases; nucleotides not matched to a gene: 10. The CDR3 spells CASTLTGRGYEQYF. The CDR3 DNA follows: TGTGCCAGCACCTTAACGGGGAGGGGATACGAGCAGTACTTC.

The chain couples TRBV14 to TRBJ2-7; D might be TRBD2 (6 bases). V was trimmed by 0 bases and J by 7 bases, leaving 10 bases between them. This CDR3 contains 13 residues. CDR1 is SGHDN, CDR2 FVKESK, per germline. The CDR3 DNA reads TGTGCCAGCAGCCAAGAACTAGCATCTGAGCAGTACTTC. It translates to CASSQELASEQYF.

This CDR3 is CSAPGVLGGYEQYF. CDR3 in DNA: TGCAGTGCACCGGGCGTCTTAGGGGGGTACGAGCAGTACTTC. The chain employs TRBV20-1 and TRBJ2-5; D is perhaps TRBD1 or TRBD2 (6 bases each). Gene TRBJ2-7 matches the end of the DNA better, so the J call may be wrong. CDR3 length: 14 residues. CDR1 and CDR2 from the germline V gene are DFQATT and SNEGSKA (reference sequence).

This rearrangement joins TRBV20-1 to TRBJ1-1; D remains ambiguous. The V and J ends lost 8 bases and 0 bases respectively, with 13 bases between them. Looked up from germline, CDR1 is DFQATT and CDR2 is SNEGSKA (reference sequence). The CDR3 has 13 amino acids. In DNA, the CDR3 is TGCAGTTCGACCGCGAAGTTGAACACTGAAGCTTTCTTT. Translation gives CSSTAKLNTEAFF.

This clonotype was counted only a few times. The genes are TRBV2 and TRBJ1-2; TRBD1 is a possible D gene (6 bases). The CDR3 spans 14 residues. Trimming pared 6 bases from V and 1 base from J, leaving 12 bases between. Germline V gene sequence: CDR1 SNHLY, CDR2 FYNNEI. The CDR3 sequence: CASSGQRVNYGYTF. The CDR3 nucleotides read TGTGCCAGCAGCGGACAGCGGGTTAACTATGGCTACACCTTC.

The chain joins TRBV5-1 to TRBJ2-4, with TRBD1 matching over 8 bases. The germline gives CDR1 SGHRS, CDR2 YFSETQ. The CDR3 loop spans 16 amino acids. V gave up 0 bases and J gave up 6 bases; unmatched junction bases: 8. The CDR3 is CASSLGGQGARNIQYF. The CDR3 nucleotides are TGCGCCAGCAGCTTGGGTGGCCAGGGGGCTCGAAACATTCAGTACTTC.

This rearrangement joins TRBV7-8 to TRBJ2-7, with 11 bases fitting TRBD1. After removal of 5 bases from V and 5 bases from J, the junction contained 5 bases not matched to a gene. Germline lookup yields CDR1 SGHVS and CDR2 FQNEAQ. CDR3 length: 14 residues. CDR3 residues: CASSPWTGGDEQYF. For the CDR3, the DNA is TGTGCCAGCAGCCCCTGGACAGGGGGCGACGAGCAGTACTTC.

The chain is built from TRBV28 and TRBJ2-5; the D is unclear. Trimming removed 3 bases from V and 10 bases from J, with 9 bases in between. This CDR3 is 11 amino acids long. The V gene's germline CDR1 is MDHEN and CDR2 SYDVKM. The CDR3 DNA is TGTGCCAGCAGTTTTAAAGCGAACCAGTACTTC. As protein: CASSFKANQYF.

This clonotype was picked up many times. This chain joins TRBV7-9 and TRBJ1-2; no definite D call. Germline V gives CDR1 SEHNR, CDR2 FQNEAQ (reference sequence). CDR3 length: 12 amino acids. V lost 1 base, J lost 6 bases, and 6 bases lay in between. CDR3 in amino acids: CASSLEGHGYTF. In DNA, the CDR3 is TGTGCCAGCAGCTTAGAAGGTCATGGCTACACCTTC.

The CDR3 protein is CAIRVLDTQYF. The CDR3 DNA reads TGTGCCATCAGGGTTCTAGATACGCAGTATTTT. The chain carries TRBV10-3 and TRBJ2-3; the D is unclear. Germline CDR1 and CDR2: ENHRY and SYGVKD. This CDR3 comprises 11 residues. V shed 6 bases and J shed 5 bases, with 6 bases lying between them.

The chain links TRBV13 to TRBJ2-7, with 8 nucleotides matching TRBD1. The germline gives CDR1 PRHDT, CDR2 FYEKMQ (reference sequence). This CDR3 is built from 15 residues. Trimming took 5 bases from V and 0 from J; bases not matched to a gene: 6. Here the CDR3 DNA reads TGTGCCAGCAGCCCCAGGACAGGGAACTCCTACGAGCAGTACTTC. Its translation: CASSPRTGNSYEQYF.

The V call is TRBV6-1, the J call TRBJ1-2; D unresolved. The V gene lost 6 bases and the J gene lost 2 bases, with 19 bases spanning the gap. This CDR3 region has 16 residues. Per the germline V gene, CDR1 is MNHNS and CDR2 is SASEGT. DNA for the CDR3: TGTGCCAGCAGGACCCTCCCAGGAGAATTCAACTATGGCTACACCTTC. Its protein is CASRTLPGEFNYGYTF.

The V and J genes are TRBV25-1 and TRBJ1-1, with D uncertain. The CDR3 extends over 13 amino acids. CDR1 and CDR2 from the germline V gene are MGHDK and SYGVNS. V was clipped by 5 bases and J by 5 bases, with 12 bases between them. CDR3 region: CASSSGRRTEAFF. The CDR3 region has the DNA TGTGCCAGCAGTTCTGGACGACGAACTGAAGCTTTCTTT.

This clonotype was counted only a few times. The CDR3 DNA sequence: TGTGCCAGCAGCGACATGGGCAGAACCCAAGAGACCCAGTACTTC. Translation gives CASSDMGRTQETQYF. The chain couples TRBV6-6 to TRBJ2-5, with D unclear. Between the trimmed V and J ends, which lost 6 bases and 1 base, there was a span of 15 bases. This CDR3 is built from 15 residues. CDR1 is MNHNY, CDR2 SVGAGI, per germline (reference sequence).

This clonotype was detected a few times. The chain is built from TRBV6-2 or TRBV6-3 and TRBJ2-7; D may correspond to TRBD1 or TRBD2 (5 bases each). The CDR3 has 14 amino acids. Germline V CDR1 and CDR2: MNHEY, SVGEGT. V gave up 1 base and J gave up 7 bases, with 14 bases separating them. The CDR3 bases are TGTGCCAGCAGTTACTTGGGGACCTCGGGGGAGCAGTACTTC. This sequence encodes CASSYLGTSGEQYF.

This clonotype was counted only a few times. The CDR3 here is CASSVAGAIYNEQFF. CDR3 DNA sequence: TGTGCCAGCAGCGTAGCGGGGGCAATATACAATGAGCAGTTCTTC. The chain couples TRBV9 to TRBJ2-1, with D possibly being TRBD1 or TRBD2 (6 bases each). Trimming shortened V by 0 bases and J by 4 bases, and 11 bases separated the two germline ends. This CDR3 is 15 amino acids long. CDR1 is SGDLS and CDR2 is YYNGEE in the germline V gene.

This clonotype was found a few times. The rearrangement links TRBV5-1 to TRBJ2-1, with 10 nucleotides matching TRBD2. V was clipped by 1 base and J by 8 bases; unmatched bases: 6. This CDR3 comprises 15 residues. Germline CDR1 SGHRS, CDR2 YFSETQ. The CDR3 loop reads CASSLSGGAGYEQFF. The CDR3 DNA follows: TGCGCCAGCAGCTTGAGCGGGGGGGCCGGCTATGAGCAGTTCTTC.

A few counts support this clonotype. This sequence joins TRBV6-2 or TRBV6-3 and TRBJ1-1; no clear D gene. The germline CDR1 and CDR2 sequences are MNHEY and SVGEGT. Trimming removed 7 bases at V and 5 bases at J, with 17 bases between. The CDR3 loop spans 14 amino acids. The CDR3 protein is CASIFFGVGTEAFF. CDR3 bases: TGTGCCAGCATCTTCTTCGGGGTAGGGACTGAAGCTTTCTTT.

In its sample, this clonotype was seen a few times. V is TRBV11-2 and J is TRBJ2-1; TRBD2 matches at 8 bases. The germline gives CDR1 SGHAT, CDR2 FQNNGV. V lost 6 bases to trimming and J lost 4 bases; unmatched junction nucleotides: 8. The CDR3 runs 15 residues. Here the CDR3 DNA reads TGTGCCAGCAGTTATAGCGGGGCCTTATACAATGAGCAGTTCTTC. Its translation: CASSYSGALYNEQFF.

In its sample, this clonotype was seen once. The CDR3 region has the DNA TGTGCCAGCAGCTTCAGCCTAGCTTGGGGCTACACCTTC. Translation: CASSFSLAWGYTF. The chain combines TRBV7-2 with TRBJ1-2; no firm D call. The V end was cut by 3 bases, the J end by 8 bases, with 13 bases between. The CDR3 has 13 amino acids. The germline V gene encodes CDR1 SGHTA and CDR2 FQGNSA.

The sample holds many counts of this clonotype. The chain has TRBV20-1 and TRBJ2-3, with 8 bases aligning to TRBD2. The trim removed 6 bases at V and 11 bases at J, leaving 13 bases unmatched. Germline V gene lookup returns CDR1 DFQATT and CDR2 SNEGSKA (reference sequence). The CDR3 sequence is 13 residues long. CDR3 amino acids: CSASSQAGVQQYF. CDR3 in DNA: TGCAGTGCATCTAGCCAAGCGGGGGTACAGCAGTATTTT.

The V gene is TRBV14, the J gene TRBJ2-4; no firm D call. This CDR3 is 12 amino acids long. The V gene's germline CDR1 is SGHDN and CDR2 FVKESK. Trimming took off 1 base at V and 13 bases at J, with 11 bases between the two ends. CDR3 nucleotide sequence: TGTGCCAGCAGCCAAGTTGGGGTCAAGCAGTACTTC. Its translation: CASSQVGVKQYF.

In its sample, this clonotype was seen once. The CDR3 DNA is TGCAGTGCTTCGGGACAGGGGCTATCCGAGCAGTACTTC. This gives the protein CSASGQGLSEQYF. V is TRBV20-1 and J is TRBJ2-5; 10 positions match TRBD1. The J call is doubtful: the DNA matches TRBJ2-7 better. CDR3 length: 13 residues. Germline loops: CDR1 DFQATT, CDR2 SNEGSKA (reference sequence).

Only a few counts were recorded for this clonotype. Written as DNA, the CDR3 is TGCAGTGCTACTGACCGTTCAGGACGGACCCAGTACTTC. As protein: CSATDRSGRTQYF. The chain uses TRBV20-1 and TRBJ2-5; D not certain. Per germline, CDR1 DFQATT and CDR2 SNEGSKA (reference sequence). V lost 4 bases and J lost 7, with 16 bases in between. The CDR3 runs 13 residues.

The chain employs TRBV29-1 and TRBJ2-5; unclear D gene. Trimming removed 4 bases from V and 11 bases from J, with 17 bases in between. Germline loops: CDR1 SQVTM, CDR2 ANQGSEA. This CDR3 spans 12 amino acids. CDR3 amino acids: CSVGYSQTEQYF. The CDR3 coding sequence is TGCAGCGTTGGCTACAGCCAGACTGAGCAGTACTTC.

This clonotype was seen many times. This chain connects TRBV28 to TRBJ2-7; 7 bases line up with TRBD2. V dropped 2 bases and J dropped 0; count of bases not matched to a gene: 4. Germline assignment: CDR1 MDHEN and CDR2 SYDVKM. This CDR3 has 15 amino acids. In DNA form, the CDR3 reads TGTGCCAGCAGTTTACCGCTAGCGGTCTCCTACGAGCAGTACTTC. It codes for CASSLPLAVSYEQYF. The variable domain in full, completed from reference TRBV28 and TRBJ2-7, reads DVKVTQSSRYLVKRTGEKVFLECVQDMDHENMFWYRQDPGLGLRLIYFSYDVKMKEKGDIPEGYSVSREKKERFSLILESASTNQTSMYLCASSLPLAVSYEQYFGPGTRLTVT.

The chain uses TRBV20-1 and TRBJ2-3, with D unclear. In germline, CDR1 is DFQATT, CDR2 SNEGSKA (reference sequence). The CDR3 covers 17 residues. V was clipped by 1 base and J by 1 base, with 18 bases between them. CDR3 nucleotide sequence: TGCAGTGCTAGAGTTCTCCGGCACACATCTGGCACAGATACGCAGTATTTT. Amino acid sequence: CSARVLRHTSGTDTQYF.

This clonotype has only a few counts. This rearrangement joins TRBV14 to TRBJ2-7, with TRBD1 as a possible D gene (6 bases). The germline gives CDR1 SGHDN, CDR2 FVKESK. Trimming took 2 bases from V and 3 from J, leaving 14 bases between them. The CDR3 has 15 amino acids. CDR3 nucleotide sequence: TGTGCCAGCAGCCAAATTACAGGGAAAGTCTACGAGCAGTACTTC. Its translation is CASSQITGKVYEQYF.

The V and J genes are TRBV15 and TRBJ2-1; D may be TRBD2 (6 bases). This CDR3 contains 16 residues. Germline CDR1 is LNHNV and CDR2 is YYDKDF (reference sequence). V gave up 0 bases and J gave up 4 bases, with 13 bases separating them. CDR3 sequence reads: CATSRDRENGYNEQFF. The CDR3 DNA reads as TGTGCCACCAGCAGAGATCGGGAGAATGGTTACAATGAGCAGTTCTTC.

This clonotype turned up a few times. V usage is TRBV20-1 and J usage is TRBJ2-3; possible D gene TRBD1, 5 bases. Germline CDR1 reads DFQATT; CDR2 reads SNEGSKA (reference sequence). The CDR3 loop spans 13 amino acids. V was shortened by 3 bases and J by 6 bases, with 13 bases between the two germline ends. CDR3 sequence: CSASQSKGDTQYF. In nucleotides, the CDR3 is TGCAGTGCTAGCCAATCGAAGGGGGATACGCAGTATTTT.